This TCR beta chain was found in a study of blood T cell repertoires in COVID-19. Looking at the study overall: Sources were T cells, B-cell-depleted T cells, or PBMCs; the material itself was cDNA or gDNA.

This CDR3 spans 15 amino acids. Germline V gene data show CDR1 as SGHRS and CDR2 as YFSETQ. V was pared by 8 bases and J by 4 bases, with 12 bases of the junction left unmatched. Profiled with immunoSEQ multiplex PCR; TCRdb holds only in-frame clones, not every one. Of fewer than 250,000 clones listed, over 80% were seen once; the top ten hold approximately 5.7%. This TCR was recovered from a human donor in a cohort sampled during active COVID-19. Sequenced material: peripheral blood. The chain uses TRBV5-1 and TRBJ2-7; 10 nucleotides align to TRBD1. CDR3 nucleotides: TGCGCCAGTCATAACCCCGGGACAGGGGCGTACGAGCAGTACTTC. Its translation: CASHNPGTGAYEQYF.